What follows describes a single TCR beta chain. The source of the sample is a study of blood T cell repertoires in COVID-19. About the research overall: Samples of COVID-19 (acute and convalescent) were obtained from the United States, Italy and Spain. Sources were T cells, B-cell-depleted T cells, or PBMCs; the material itself was cDNA or gDNA.

In the study's own analysis: Reference gene primers were amplified, and this amplification served to estimate nucleated cell counts. Data came from immunoSEQ multiplex PCR; TCRdb stores just in-frame clones and leaves some out. The DNA was the basis for D and trimming; V, J and clone size are from that table. Among approximately 130,000 clones listed, more than 75% were seen once. The CDR3 is 14 residues long. Germline V gives CDR1 MNHEY, CDR2 SVGAGI. V lost 6 bases to trimming and J lost 6 bases; unmatched junction nucleotides: 10. The chain joins TRBV6-5 to TRBJ1-1, with 7 positions matching TRBD1. Input material: peripheral blood. This sequence was found in a woman between 45 and 65 years old who had recovered from COVID-19. In DNA form, the CDR3 reads TGTGCCAGCAGGGGAACAGGGGCGGGCCCTGAAGCTTTCTTT. As protein: CASRGTGAGPEAFF.